Below, 19 T cell receptor beta chains from the same sample are listed, as sequenced in a study of T cells after yellow fever vaccination. TCRdb redid the calling of the 5' RACE reads with MiXCR, one entry per CDR3 protein. The sample shows about 260,000 distinct CDR3 sequences, under 15% of them seen only once. Sequenced material: CD4+ T cells sorted from PBMCs, taken 45 days after the yellow fever booster vaccination. The receptors were gathered from a man aged 30 to 45 who received the YFV17D yellow fever vaccine.

This chain uses TRBV5-1 with TRBJ2-5; possible D gene TRBD2, 5 bases. The V and J ends lost 5 bases and 1 base respectively, with 12 bases between them. CDR3 size: 14 residues. Germline values: CDR1 SGHRS, CDR2 YFSETQ. CDR3 DNA sequence: TGCGCCAGCAGAATACGGAGCGGCCAAGAGACCCAGTACTTC. Translation gives CASRIRSGQETQYF.

This clonotype came up a few times. V and J are TRBV10-1 and TRBJ2-1, with 8 bases fitting TRBD2. After removal of 4 bases from V and 2 bases from J, the junction contained 4 bases not matched to a gene. The germline gives CDR1 WNHNN, CDR2 SYGVQD (reference sequence). This CDR3 contains 15 residues. The CDR3 loop is CASSGSGGPYNEQFF. CDR3 nucleotides: TGCGCCAGCAGTGGCAGCGGGGGACCCTACAATGAGCAGTTCTTC.

This clonotype has more than one count but fewer than ten. The V and J genes are TRBV5-5 and TRBJ1-1; D remains ambiguous. V lost 1 base to trimming and J lost 1 base, with 11 bases between them. The CDR3 extends over 15 amino acids. Germline V CDR1 and CDR2: SGHKS, YYEKEE (reference sequence). The CDR3 sequence: CASSLTGDKNTEAFF. CDR3 DNA: TGTGCCAGCAGCTTGACCGGTGACAAGAACACTGAAGCTTTCTTT.

The V gene is TRBV20-1, the J gene TRBJ2-2; possibly TRBD2 for D (7 bases). Between the trimmed V and J ends, which lost 7 bases and 7 bases, there was a span of 16 bases. Per germline, CDR1 DFQATT and CDR2 SNEGSKA (reference sequence). CDR3 length: 13 amino acids. The CDR3 nucleotides read TGCAGTGTCTCGCGGGAGACAGGCGGGGAGCTGTTTTTT. It codes for CSVSRETGGELFF.

V gene TRBV9 combines with J gene TRBJ1-2, with D perhaps matching TRBD1 (6 bases). V was pared by 2 bases and J by 4 bases, with 9 bases between. In germline, CDR1 is SGDLS, CDR2 YYNGEE. The CDR3 is 13 residues long. In DNA, the CDR3 is TGTGCCAGCAGCGTTGGGGGCTCCTATGGCTACACCTTC. Translated, it gives CASSVGGSYGYTF.

Ten or more counts support this clonotype. The chain carries TRBV5-1 and TRBJ2-1; maybe TRBD1 (6 bases). CDR1 and CDR2 from the germline V gene are SGHRS and YFSETQ. Trimming shortened V by 0 bases and J by 9 bases, and 13 bases separated the two germline ends. The CDR3 is 14 amino acids. Here the CDR3 DNA reads TGCGCCAGCAGCTTGGCTAAAAGGGGGAGTGAGCAGTTCTTC. Protein sequence: CASSLAKRGSEQFF.

This clonotype was observed a few times. V gene TRBV5-1 combines with J gene TRBJ2-7; D gene uncertain. CDR3 length: 13 amino acids. Deletions cut 4 bases from V and 3 bases from J, with 11 bases between. The germline V gene encodes CDR1 SGHRS and CDR2 YFSETQ. DNA of the CDR3: TGCGCCAGCAGCGATAGACCCGACTACGAGCAGTACTTC. Protein product: CASSDRPDYEQYF.

This clonotype came up many times. The chain is built from TRBV29-1 and TRBJ2-1; the D gene could be TRBD1 or TRBD2 (7 bases each). CDR3 size: 12 residues. Germline V gives CDR1 SQVTM, CDR2 ANQGSEA. CDR3 residues: CGGDRTLNEQFF. CDR3 nucleotide sequence: TGCGGGGGGGACAGAACTCTCAATGAGCAGTTCTTC.

The chain uses TRBV9 and TRBJ2-6; D tentatively reads TRBD1 or TRBD2 (5 bases each). Trimming pared 1 base from V and 3 bases from J, leaving 20 bases between. Germline V CDR1 and CDR2: SGDLS, YYNGEE. This CDR3 contains 19 residues. CDR3 DNA: TGTGCCAGCAGCGTACCGGGACGGGACCTTTTTCTTGGGGCCAACGTCCTGACTTTC. Its translation: CASSVPGRDLFLGANVLTF.

This clonotype was seen at least ten times. The chain joins TRBV7-2 to TRBJ2-7; a possible D gene is TRBD2 (6 bases). In germline, CDR1 is SGHTA, CDR2 FQGNSA. The V gene lost 1 base and the J gene lost 0 bases, with 10 bases spanning the gap. The CDR3 runs to 15 residues. CDR3 sequence: CASSLVYGSSYEQYF. The CDR3 nucleotides are TGTGCCAGCAGCTTAGTCTACGGGAGCTCCTACGAGCAGTACTTC. Using reference TRBV7-2 and TRBJ2-7 for the parts outside the CDR3, the full variable domain is GAGVSQSPSNKVTEKGKDVELRCDPISGHTALYWYRQSLGQGLEFLIYFQGNSAPDKSGLPSDRFSAERTGGSVSTLTIQRTQQEDSAVYLCASSLVYGSSYEQYFGPGTRLTVT.

The genes are TRBV4-2 and TRBJ2-5; D not certain. V shed 0 bases and J shed 2 bases, with 7 bases lying between them. From germline, CDR1 is LGHNA and CDR2 YNFKEQ. The CDR3 is 14 residues long. The CDR3 DNA reads TGTGCCAGCAGCCAAGATGAACAGCAAGAGACCCAGTACTTC. Protein product: CASSQDEQQETQYF.

The chain recombines TRBV28 with TRBJ2-5; no clear D gene. The CDR3 length is 12 residues. Germline V lookup: CDR1 MDHEN, CDR2 SYDVKM. Trimming removed 8 bases from V and 5 bases from J, with 12 bases in between. Here the CDR3 reads CASAILEETQYF. In DNA form, the CDR3 reads TGTGCCAGCGCGATTCTGGAGGAGACCCAGTACTTC.

This clonotype was observed a handful of times. The chain joins TRBV15 to TRBJ1-4, with 9 bases aligning to TRBD1. The CDR3 length is 15 residues. Germline CDR1 and CDR2: LNHNV and YYDKDF (reference sequence). V shed 4 bases and J 10 bases; nucleotides not matched to a gene: 10. Here the CDR3 DNA reads TGTGCCACCAGCACTTCAGTGACAGGGGGAAGAAAACTGTTTTTT. Its protein is CATSTSVTGGRKLFF.

This clonotype was seen a few times. The CDR3 loop is CASSSGLAGGDTQYF. Written as DNA, the CDR3 is TGTGCCAGCAGCTCGGGACTAGCGGGAGGAGATACGCAGTATTTT. The gene calls are TRBV7-2 and TRBJ2-3, with TRBD2 identical over 15 bases. There are 15 residues in the CDR3. With V trimmed by 4 bases and J by 5 bases, 1 base remained unmatched. From germline, CDR1 is SGHTA and CDR2 FQGNSA.

This clonotype was observed a handful of times. J is TRBJ2-2 and V is TRBV5-4, with D perhaps TRBD1 or TRBD2 (6 bases each). From germline, CDR1 is SGHNT and CDR2 YYREEE (reference sequence). The CDR3 contains 16 residues. V was cut by 5 bases and J by 3 bases, with 17 bases left in between. Here the CDR3 DNA reads TGTGCCAGCAGTTTGTTGTCGGGGGCCTACACCGGGGAGCTGTTTTTT. Amino acids: CASSLLSGAYTGELFF.

This CDR3 is CASSLTTSGLGEQYF. CDR3 sequence (DNA): TGTGCCAGCAGCTTGACTACTAGCGGCCTCGGCGAGCAGTACTTC. The chain couples TRBV7-2 to TRBJ2-7, with 8 bases that match TRBD2. The CDR3 runs to 15 residues. V lost 3 bases and J lost 6; bases outside the gene matches: 10. Per germline, CDR1 SGHTA and CDR2 FQGNSA. Full variable domain (outside the CDR3, taken from reference TRBV7-2 and TRBJ2-7): GAGVSQSPSNKVTEKGKDVELRCDPISGHTALYWYRQSLGQGLEFLIYFQGNSAPDKSGLPSDRFSAERTGGSVSTLTIQRTQQEDSAVYLCASSLTTSGLGEQYFGPGTRLTVT.

V gene TRBV20-1 combines with J gene TRBJ2-2; 9 nucleotides align to TRBD2. Germline CDR1 is DFQATT and CDR2 is SNEGSKA (reference sequence). V was clipped by 1 base and J by 0 bases; unmatched bases: 3. This CDR3 is built from 16 residues. The CDR3 DNA sequence: TGCAGTGCTAGAGGACTAGCGGCCGCGAACACCGGGGAGCTGTTTTTT. Its translation: CSARGLAAANTGELFF.

J is TRBJ2-1 and V is TRBV11-2; weak D call: TRBD2 (6 bases). Germline-derived CDR1 and CDR2 are SGHAT and FQNNGV. V shed 2 bases and J shed 0 bases, with 11 bases lying between them. This CDR3 contains 16 residues. The chain's CDR3 is CASSLFAGLSYNEQFF. CDR3 in DNA: TGTGCCAGCAGCTTATTCGCGGGACTCTCCTACAATGAGCAGTTCTTC.

This chain joins TRBV22-1 and TRBJ1-2; the D call in the table, TRBD1, was not verified against the DNA. TRBV22-1 is designated a pseudogene. This CDR3 has 18 residues. The CDR3 protein is CTFSYYSLRDSHNYGYTF. The CDR3 DNA reads TGTACCTTCAGTTATTACTCGCTCCGGGACAGCCATAACTATGGCTACACCTTC.